This entry describes one TCR beta chain. The sample is drawn from a study of cytomegalovirus exposure and HLA in healthy donors. The germline V gene has CDR1 SGHTA and CDR2 FQGNSA. Unmatched junction bases numbered 8, after V lost 5 bases and J lost 3 bases. The CDR3 is made up of 15 amino acids. 13 Jbeta primers and 60 Vbeta primers were used for the PCR. The repertoire was sequenced with immunoSEQ multiplex PCR; TCRdb's copy has only in-frame clones and lacks some. The sample carries under 200,000 clones, about 88% recorded once. Sample: PBMCs. The receptor comes from a woman younger than 30 in good health and CMV-seronegative. This chain joins TRBV7-2 and TRBJ2-7, with TRBD2 matching over 9 bases. DNA for the CDR3: TGTGCCAGCAGCGCAACTAGCGGGCCCTTCTACGAGCAGTACTTC. This translates into CASSATSGPFYEQYF.